This record covers a single TCR beta chain. No antigen is known for it. Trimming pared 2 bases from V and 6 bases from J, leaving 10 bases between. Germline V gives CDR1 ENHRY, CDR2 SYGVKD. The CDR3 has 13 amino acids. Profiling relied on immunoSEQ multiplex PCR, and the TCRdb table lists in-frame clones only, not all of them. Of some 140,000 clones listed, more than 85% are singletons. The record originates from a study of cytotoxic CD8 clonotypes in ibrutinib-treated CLL. General study results and limits: Clonality went higher at ibrutinib response and then dropped back toward baseline at progression.

This TCR was sampled from a human donor with chronic lymphocytic leukemia. This chain joins TRBV10-3 and TRBJ1-2; unclear D gene. Material: PBMCs, obtained after 12 months of ibrutinib treatment. The CDR3 coding sequence is TGTGCCATCAGTGAGGACCAGAGTCATGGCTACACCTTC. It yields the protein CAISEDQSHGYTF.